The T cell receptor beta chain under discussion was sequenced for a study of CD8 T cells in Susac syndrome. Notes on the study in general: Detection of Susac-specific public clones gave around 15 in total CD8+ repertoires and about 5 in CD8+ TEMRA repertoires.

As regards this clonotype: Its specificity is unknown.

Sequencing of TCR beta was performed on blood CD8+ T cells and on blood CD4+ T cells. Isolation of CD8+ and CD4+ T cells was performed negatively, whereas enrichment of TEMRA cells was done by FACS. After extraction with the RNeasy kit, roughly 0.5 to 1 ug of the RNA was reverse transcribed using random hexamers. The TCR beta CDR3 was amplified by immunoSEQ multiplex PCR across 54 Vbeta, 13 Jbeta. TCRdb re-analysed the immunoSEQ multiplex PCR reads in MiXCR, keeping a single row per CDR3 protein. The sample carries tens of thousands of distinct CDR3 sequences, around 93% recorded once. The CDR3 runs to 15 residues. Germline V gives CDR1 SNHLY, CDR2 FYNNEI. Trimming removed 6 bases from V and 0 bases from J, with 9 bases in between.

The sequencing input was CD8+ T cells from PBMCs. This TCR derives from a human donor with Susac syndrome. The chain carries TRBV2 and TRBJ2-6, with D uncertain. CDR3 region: CASSDLSSGANVLTF. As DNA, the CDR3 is TGTGCCAGCAGCGACCTCAGCTCTGGGGCCAACGTCCTGACTTTC.